The T cell receptor beta chain under discussion was sequenced for a study of regulatory T cells in long-lasting Graves disease. Across the study: Graves' patients who were just diagnosed had used antithyroid drugs for under 3 months. Study-wide results and limits: It was in persistent disease that TRBV28, TRBJ1-2 and TRBJ2-5 were favored.

From germline, CDR1 is MNHEY and CDR2 SVGAGI. The CDR3 has 13 residues. Between the trimmed V and J ends, which lost 0 bases and 2 bases, there was a span of 4 bases. This clonotype was recorded at least ten times. Its target is unknown. Time point noted: newly diagnosed GD, antithyroid drugs for less than 3 months. PBMCs provided the RNA from which the TCR library was made. Both iRepertoire HTBI primers and Arm-PCR of CDR3 regions were used to build the TCR beta libraries. MiXCR, run by TCRdb on the multiplex PCR reads, gives a single entry per CDR3 protein. The top ten clones hold 18% of a sample with 620,000 or so distinct CDR3 sequences, approximately 15% of them seen once. In addition, the sample was reused for a study of T cells in Graves' hyperthyroidism and ophthalmopathy.

Sequenced material: peripheral blood mononuclear cells (PBMCs), taken at new diagnosis, from a patient treated with antithyroid drugs. The V gene is TRBV6-5, the J gene TRBJ1-2; no clear D. The clonotype originates from a woman aged 25 to 39 with Graves disease. CDR3 bases: TGTGCCAGCAGTTACTCTGGGAACTATGGCTACACCTTC. Protein product: CASSYSGNYGYTF.